The 30 T cell receptor beta chains below were found in one sample sequenced in a study of post-analysis software for immune sequencing data. Libraries were made from TCR beta cDNA, and they carried unique molecular identifiers. One entry per CDR3 protein, called by TCRdb with MiXCR from the PCR reads. The table lists hundreds of thousands of distinct CDR3 sequences, 40% to 55% of them singletons, with roughly an eighth in the top ten. Findings and limits, study-wide: Included in a set of five TRBV segments more frequent in patients than controls were TRBV5-6, TRBV5-1 and TRBV20-1.

These receptors lack a known antigen. Specimen: blood. The receptors were gathered from a girl between 10 and 17 years old with multiple sclerosis.

This rearrangement joins TRBV12-3 or TRBV12-4 to TRBJ2-1; 8 bases align to TRBD1. The CDR3 contains 14 residues. J lost 5 bases, V lost 6 bases, and 6 bases had no gene match. The CDR3 DNA is TGTGCCAGCAGCCCCGAGGACAGGGACAATGAGCAGTTCTTC. Its protein is CASSPEDRDNEQFF.

This clonotype was detected only a few times. The J gene is TRBJ2-3, the V gene TRBV6-5, with TRBD1 identical over 7 bases. Trimming at V came to 7 bases and at J to 6 bases, leaving 1 base not matched to a gene. The CDR3 is 11 residues long. Germline V CDR1 and CDR2: MNHEY, SVGAGI. The CDR3 loop is CASIQGDTQYF. CDR3 nucleotides: TGTGCCAGCATACAGGGGGATACGCAGTATTTT.

This clonotype showed up just a few times. V usage is TRBV6-7 and J usage is TRBJ2-1, with 9 bases fitting TRBD2. TRBV6-7 is given ORF status, its function remaining uncertain. This CDR3 spans 18 amino acids. Trimming at V came to 6 bases and at J to 3 bases, leaving 15 bases not matched to a gene. CDR3 nucleotides: TGTGCCAGCAGGGCCGGGACTAGCCTTACCCCCGTCTACAATGAGCAGTTCTTC. Its protein is CASRAGTSLTPVYNEQFF.

There are a few counts of this clonotype. Here the CDR3 reads CASSFMRLAAHEQYF. In nucleotides, the CDR3 is TGTGCCAGCAGTTTTATGAGACTAGCGGCTCACGAGCAGTACTTC. The chain uses TRBV12-3 or TRBV12-4 and TRBJ2-7, with TRBD2 matching over 9 bases. This CDR3 is built from 15 residues. After removal of 3 bases from V and 5 bases from J, the junction contained 8 bases not matched to a gene.

The rearrangement links TRBV6-5 to TRBJ1-2; D unresolved. Trimming stripped 5 bases from V and 5 bases from J, with 24 bases between. CDR1 is MNHEY and CDR2 is SVGAGI in the germline V gene. The CDR3 runs 17 residues. This chain's CDR3 is CASSILSKERDRYGYTF. The CDR3, as DNA: TGTGCCAGCAGTATACTATCAAAGGAGAGGGATCGGTATGGCTACACCTTC.

The chain carries TRBV5-1 and TRBJ2-1; TRBD2 matches at 14 bases. J lost 5 bases, V lost 3 bases, and 16 bases had no gene match. CDR3 length equals 20 residues. Germline V gene lookup returns CDR1 SGHRS and CDR2 YFSETQ. The CDR3: CASSSGLAGGTSYLDNEQFF. DNA for the CDR3: TGCGCCAGCAGCTCCGGACTAGCGGGAGGCACCTCGTACTTGGACAATGAGCAGTTCTTC. Combining the CDR3 with reference TRBV5-1 and TRBJ2-1 gives the whole variable domain KAGVTQTPRYLIKTRGQQVTLSCSPISGHRSVSWYQQTPGQGLQFLFEYFSETQRNKGNFPGRFSGRQFSNSRSEMNVSTLELGDSALYLCASSSGLAGGTSYLDNEQFFGPGTRLTVL.

This clonotype has a handful of counts. The CDR3 reads CAISEGPQGAGGYTF. DNA of the CDR3: TGTGCCATCAGTGAGGGGCCACAGGGTGCCGGGGGCTACACCTTC. The chain is built from TRBV10-3 and TRBJ1-2, with D perhaps TRBD1 (6 bases). The germline V and J ends were trimmed by 2 bases and 8 bases, with 18 bases remaining between them. The CDR3 extends over 15 amino acids. Germline V gives CDR1 ENHRY, CDR2 SYGVKD.

V and J are TRBV6-2 or TRBV6-3 and TRBJ2-5; 11 positions agree with TRBD2. The DNA matches TRBJ2-7 better at its end, which makes the J call doubtful. The CDR3 has 15 amino acids. Germline V gene sequence: CDR1 MNHEY, CDR2 SVGEGT. DNA for the CDR3: TGTGCCAGCAGTTACAGCTGGACTAGCGGGTCCGAGCAGTACTTC. Protein product: CASSYSWTSGSEQYF.

The table lists this clonotype with a few counts. The chain recombines TRBV6-5 with TRBJ2-7; 10 nucleotides line up with TRBD1. The ends lost 0 bases at V and 4 bases at J; junction bases unmatched: 6. From germline, CDR1 is MNHEY and CDR2 SVGAGI. The CDR3 length is 16 residues. CDR3 in DNA: TGTGCCAGCAGTTACTCGGTCGGGACAGGGGAATACGAGCAGTACTTC. This codes for CASSYSVGTGEYEQYF.

The V and J genes are TRBV14 and TRBJ2-1; 10 nucleotides match TRBD2. Germline CDR1 reads SGHDN; CDR2 reads FVKESK. V lost 6 bases and J lost 1; bases outside the gene matches: 6. The CDR3 is made up of 16 amino acids. The CDR3 coding sequence is TGTGCCAGCAGTCTACTAGCGGGATTTTCCTACAATGAGCAGTTCTTC. It translates to CASSLLAGFSYNEQFF.

The chain combines TRBV29-1 with TRBJ1-2, with D possibly TRBD1 on 6 matching bases. V dropped 4 bases and J dropped 2 bases, with 14 bases sitting between them. CDR1 is SQVTM, CDR2 ANQGSEA, per germline. The CDR3 contains 14 residues. As DNA, the CDR3 is TGCAGCGTTGGGCGACGACAGGCAAACTATGGCTACACCTTC. This sequence encodes CSVGRRQANYGYTF.

The J gene is TRBJ2-3, the V gene TRBV28, with TRBD1 as a possible D gene (6 bases). The CDR3 sequence is 15 residues long. Germline values: CDR1 MDHEN, CDR2 SYDVKM. Trimming took 6 bases from V and 6 from J, leaving 19 bases between them. CDR3 coding DNA: TGTGCCAGCAGCCCACAGGGTGTAAAAAGGGATACGCAGTATTTT. This codes for CASSPQGVKRDTQYF.

This rearrangement joins TRBV5-1 to TRBJ1-1, with TRBD1 matching 8 bases. CDR3 length: 14 amino acids. The V gene's germline CDR1 is SGHRS and CDR2 YFSETQ. Trimming took 4 bases from V and 1 from J; bases not matched to a gene: 3. The chain's CDR3 is CASSVDRANTEAFF. The CDR3 nucleotides read TGCGCCAGCAGCGTGGACAGGGCGAACACTGAAGCTTTCTTT. The complete variable domain, with remaining parts taken from reference TRBV5-1 and TRBJ1-1, reads KAGVTQTPRYLIKTRGQQVTLSCSPISGHRSVSWYQQTPGQGLQFLFEYFSETQRNKGNFPGRFSGRQFSNSRSEMNVSTLELGDSALYLCASSVDRANTEAFFGQGTRLTVV.

The gene calls are TRBV4-1 and TRBJ2-1, with 11 bases matching TRBD2. The junction had 7 bases not matched to a gene; V was cut back by 0 bases and J by 6 bases. The CDR3 consists of 17 residues. CDR1 is MGHRA, CDR2 YSYEKL, per germline. This CDR3 reads CASSQDPSGRLINEQFF. CDR3 DNA sequence: TGCGCCAGCAGCCAAGACCCTAGCGGGAGGTTAATCAATGAGCAGTTCTTC.

This clonotype came up a few times. The V gene is TRBV29-1, the J gene TRBJ2-1; a possible D gene is TRBD2 (5 bases). CDR1 and CDR2 from the germline V gene are SQVTM and ANQGSEA. The CDR3 covers 13 residues. V dropped 4 bases and J dropped 5 bases, with 12 bases sitting between them. Here the CDR3 reads CSVGGGFDNEQFF. In nucleotides, the CDR3 is TGCAGCGTTGGTGGCGGGTTCGACAATGAGCAGTTCTTC.

The chain employs TRBV7-2 and TRBJ2-4, with TRBD1 matching over 9 bases. The J call may be faulty, since TRBJ2-7 better matches the DNA end. The CDR3 loop spans 15 amino acids. The germline CDR1 and CDR2 sequences are SGHTA and FQGNSA. CDR3 bases: TGTGCCAGCAGCTTAGAGGGACAGGGCCCCTACGAGCAGTACTTC. Its translation: CASSLEGQGPYEQYF.

The chain couples TRBV20-1 to TRBJ2-1; 16 bases line up with TRBD2. The V segment lost 5 bases and the J segment 4 bases; nucleotides outside the gene matches: 2. The CDR3 is 15 amino acids. Germline V gives CDR1 DFQATT, CDR2 SNEGSKA (reference sequence). The DNA for the CDR3 is TGCAGTGCTCCGGGACTAGCGGGAGGGTACAATGAGCAGTTCTTC. Encoded protein: CSAPGLAGGYNEQFF.

This clonotype was observed at least ten times. The rearrangement uses TRBV12-3 or TRBV12-4 and TRBJ2-1, with TRBD1 identical over 11 bases. This CDR3 is built from 13 residues. With V trimmed by 7 bases and J by 8 bases, 4 bases remained unmatched. The CDR3 protein is CASTKDRGHEQFF. CDR3 DNA sequence: TGTGCCAGCACCAAGGACAGGGGGCATGAGCAGTTCTTC.

The chain recombines TRBV18 with TRBJ2-7; no reliable D call. Germline lookup yields CDR1 KGHSH and CDR2 LQKENI. The CDR3 sequence is 14 residues long. The V gene lost 3 bases and the J gene lost 0 bases, with 9 bases spanning the gap. The CDR3 protein is CASSPDGSSYEQYF. Here the CDR3 DNA reads TGTGCCAGCTCACCGGACGGAAGCTCCTACGAGCAGTACTTC.

The chain combines TRBV28 with TRBJ2-2, with D uncertain. The CDR3 loop spans 12 amino acids. The V end lost 7 bases, the J end lost 1 base, and 4 bases lay between the germline ends. Germline V gene lookup returns CDR1 MDHEN and CDR2 SYDVKM. In nucleotides, the CDR3 is TGTGCCAGCACCGTGAACACCGGGGAGCTGTTTTTT. Its protein is CASTVNTGELFF.

A few counts support this clonotype. The V and J genes are TRBV9 and TRBJ2-5; no reliable D call. V was trimmed by 0 bases and J by 2 bases, leaving 11 bases between them. CDR3 length: 15 residues. Germline V gives CDR1 SGDLS, CDR2 YYNGEE. CDR3 nucleotide sequence: TGTGCCAGCAGCGTAGCTTGGCTAGGGCAAGAGACCCAGTACTTC. It is translated as CASSVAWLGQETQYF. Supplemented by reference TRBV9 and TRBJ2-5, the full variable domain reads DSGVTQTPKHLITATGQRVTLRCSPRSGDLSVYWYQQSLDQGLQFLIQYYNGEERAKGNILERFSAQQFPDLHSELNLSSLELGDSALYFCASSVAWLGQETQYFGPGTRLLVL.

The V call is TRBV19, the J call TRBJ2-7; 9 positions match TRBD2. The CDR3 contains 14 residues. J lost 4 bases, V lost 3 bases, and 4 bases had no gene match. Germline CDR1 and CDR2: LNHDA and SQIVND (reference sequence). The CDR3 loop is CASSIGLAGYEQYF. CDR3 DNA: TGTGCCAGTAGTATTGGGCTAGCGGGATACGAGCAGTACTTC.

A few counts support this clonotype. The chain uses TRBV30 and TRBJ2-1; D is unresolved. This CDR3 has 13 residues. With 4 bases removed from V and 0 bases from J, the gap between germline ends came to 7 bases. The germline CDR1 and CDR2 sequences are GTSNPN and SVGIG (reference sequence). As DNA, the CDR3 is TGTGCCTGGAACAGAGGCTCCTACAATGAGCAGTTCTTC. Translation: CAWNRGSYNEQFF.

This clonotype has a single count. This chain connects TRBV4-1 to TRBJ1-2; D unclear. From germline, CDR1 is MGHRA and CDR2 YSYEKL. V dropped 1 base and J dropped 3 bases, with 9 bases sitting between them. The CDR3 contains 14 residues. CDR3 bases: TGCGCCAGCAGCCAAGTGGGCACAGACTATGGCTACACCTTC. Protein product: CASSQVGTDYGYTF.

V gene TRBV5-5 combines with J gene TRBJ1-6; D is uncertain. Germline CDR1 SGHKS, CDR2 YYEKEE (reference sequence). CDR3 length: 14 residues. The V gene lost 4 bases and the J gene lost 7 bases, with 12 bases spanning the gap. The CDR3 here is CASSRKHLNSPLHF. The CDR3 region has the DNA TGTGCCAGCAGCCGAAAGCATCTGAATTCACCCCTCCACTTT.

This chain joins TRBV6-5 and TRBJ2-5; tentatively, D is TRBD2 (5 bases). The germline CDR1 and CDR2 sequences are MNHEY and SVGAGI. CDR3 length equals 13 residues. V lost 2 bases to trimming and J lost 4 bases, with 8 bases between them. The CDR3 DNA sequence: TGTGCCAGCAGTTACGGAGGAGCAGAGACCCAGTACTTC. Translation: CASSYGGAETQYF.

This clonotype occurred a few times. The chain carries TRBV7-9 and TRBJ1-1, with D unresolved. V lost 6 bases and J 0 bases, leaving 11 bases between the germline ends. CDR1 is SEHNR, CDR2 FQNEAQ, per germline (reference sequence). The CDR3 is 14 residues long. The CDR3 DNA sequence: TGTGCCAGCAGTCCCGACACCTTGAACACTGAAGCTTTCTTT. This encodes CASSPDTLNTEAFF.

This clonotype has a handful of counts. The chain carries TRBV20-1 and TRBJ2-7, with 12 bases fitting TRBD2. V lost 5 bases, J lost 7 bases, and 6 bases stayed unmatched. The CDR3 sequence is 13 residues long. Germline V CDR1 and CDR2: DFQATT, SNEGSKA (reference sequence). The DNA of the CDR3 is TGCAGTGCTCGTCTAGCGGGAGGGGGAGAGCAGTACTTC. This gives the protein CSARLAGGGEQYF.

This chain links TRBV6-2 or TRBV6-3 with TRBJ1-1, with TRBD1 as a possible D gene (6 bases). The V end was cut by 4 bases, the J end by 8 bases, with 20 bases between. This CDR3 spans 15 amino acids. CDR1 is MNHEY, CDR2 SVGEGT, per germline. The CDR3 is CASSSPRRRDKEAFF. The CDR3 DNA is TGTGCCAGCAGTTCCCCCCGACGACGGGACAAGGAAGCTTTCTTT.

This clonotype was recorded a few times. This chain connects TRBV20-1 to TRBJ2-3; D possibly corresponds to TRBD2 (6 bases). Germline values: CDR1 DFQATT, CDR2 SNEGSKA (reference sequence). V was clipped by 1 base and J by 14 bases, with 10 bases between them. This CDR3 has 10 residues. CDR3 amino acids: CSARAGVTYF. For the CDR3, the DNA is TGCAGTGCTAGAGCGGGAGTGACGTATTTT.